This TCR beta chain is drawn from a study of type 1 and type 2 diabetes patients. Whole-study context: Participants included type 1 and type 2 diabetes patients plus nondiabetic controls. Across the study, 18,976,912 paired-end reads were produced.

V shed 0 bases and J 7 bases; nucleotides not matched to a gene: 15. Germline V gene sequence: CDR1 DFQATT, CDR2 SNEGSKA (reference sequence). The CDR3 sequence is 17 residues long. On this clonotype: Its target is unknown.

The PCR template was genomic DNA. The TCR beta CDR3 region was amplified using 30 forward and 13 reverse primers. TCRdb redid the calling of the multiplex PCR reads with MiXCR, one entry per CDR3 protein. Among about 270,000 distinct CDR3 sequences listed, approximately 50% were seen once. Study findings and constraints: Some HECs seen only in T1D might also appear in more T2D or control samples. Type 1 diabetes repertoires were significantly less diverse than type 2 diabetes ones.

The origin of this receptor is a man aged 18 to 29 with type 2 diabetes. This rearrangement joins TRBV20-1 to TRBJ1-1, with 9 bases lining up with TRBD1. The sequenced sample consisted of peripheral blood mononuclear cells (PBMCs). CDR3 nucleotide sequence: TGCAGTGCTAGAGACCTATACAGGGGGCCCTTCGCCAGTGAAGCTTTCTTT. Protein product: CSARDLYRGPFASEAFF.